This TCR beta chain derives from a study of Graves' ophthalmopathy and Graves' hyperthyroidism. Study-wide findings and caveats: Also, most clonotypes expanded in the thyroid above 0.001 frequency appeared in blood. Ophthalmopathy progression was predicted by the model at 60% to 71% sensitivity and about 72% specificity.

Beta-chain TCR CDR3 regions were amplified from RNA transcripts. First-round RT-PCR with HTBI primers preceded a second-round multiplex PCR. TCRdb processed the multiplex PCR reads anew with MiXCR; each CDR3 protein has one entry. Among approximately 1.2 million distinct CDR3 sequences, 36% were seen once, and the ten largest hold over 8.5%. Germline assignment: CDR1 SGDLS and CDR2 YYNGEE. Trimming cost V 3 bases and J 0 bases, with 13 bases left between them. The CDR3 spans 16 residues. About this clonotype itself: The antigen remains unidentified.

Newly diagnosed hyperthyroidism donors, aged 18 to 65, duration under 2 months. The receptor was isolated from an adult man with Graves' hyperthyroidism. The genes are TRBV9 and TRBJ1-3; possibly TRBD1 for D (6 bases). The sample comprised peripheral blood or thyroid tissue (not recorded which). CDR3 DNA: TGTGCCAGCAGCGCCCGAACGGGGGCCTCTGGAAACACCATATATTTT. Amino acids: CASSARTGASGNTIYF.